This T cell receptor beta chain was captured in a study of CD8 T cells in ankylosing spondylitis. TCRdb reanalysed the 5' RACE reads using MiXCR and keeps one entry per CDR3 protein. This table has approximately 100,000 distinct CDR3 sequences, 8% to 10% appearing once. Per germline, CDR1 DFQATT and CDR2 SNEGSKA (reference sequence). V shed 2 bases and J shed 1 base, with 11 bases lying between them. The CDR3 sequence is 15 residues long. This receptor was obtained from a male donor with ankylosing spondylitis or in good health (not recorded which). The chain is built from TRBV20-1 and TRBJ2-2; D uncertain. The sequencing sample was made of blood, either unsorted or a sorted T cell fraction (not recorded which). The CDR3 nucleotides are TGCAGTGCTAGAAATCCTTGGGGGAACACCGGGGAGCTGTTTTTT. Protein product: CSARNPWGNTGELFF.